Sequencing of this TCR beta chain was carried out in a study of cytomegalovirus exposure and HLA in healthy donors. Study background: An early data release held tens of millions of unique TCRs from HLA-typed donors. Study-wide points: With DRB1 most and HLA-C fewest, TCR association rates differed between HLA loci in a later analysis.

CDR1 SEHNR and CDR2 FQNEAQ come from the germline V gene (reference sequence). CDR3 length equals 18 residues. The germline V and J ends were trimmed by 4 bases and 0 bases, with 22 bases remaining between them. About this clone: Its specificity is unknown.

These donors counted as nominally healthy when sampled, but unrecorded immune exposures were likely. Vbeta (60) and Jbeta (13) primers were used in the PCR. Repertoires were generated with immunoSEQ multiplex PCR, while TCRdb's copy carries only in-frame clones and drops some. This sample yields 95,000 to 150,000 clones, of which about 80% are seen a single time; roughly 3% belongs to the top ten. This TCR was recovered from a woman between 50 and 59 years old in good health and CMV-seronegative. The V call is TRBV7-9, the J call TRBJ2-7; maybe TRBD2 (5 bases). Sequenced material: PBMCs. The CDR3 DNA reads TGTGCCAGCAGCTCCGACTGGGTATTAGCGCCTAGCTCCTACGAGCAGTACTTC. Amino acid sequence: CASSSDWVLAPSSYEQYF.